These T cell receptor beta chains were read from a single sample in a study of CD8 T cells in Susac syndrome. Via MiXCR, TCRdb re-called the immunoSEQ multiplex PCR reads, giving one row per CDR3 protein. The sample has a few hundred thousand distinct CDR3 sequences, less than 95% seen once. Source material: CD4+ T cells from PBMCs. The receptors here all came from a human donor with Susac syndrome. Each CDR3 is given without its conserved first and last residue. Not every row has a clone size; where given, it reads once, few, many or a size class.

clone size,J gene,V gene,CDR3 protein
-,TRBJ1-1,TRBV18,ASSPLSALNTEAF
-,TRBJ1-6,TRBV16,ASRTRGGLSSPLH
-,TRBJ1-2,TRBV7-6,ASSSHDSDYGYT
-,TRBJ2-5,TRBV5-1,ASSRVVAGQETQY
-,TRBJ1-6,TRBV3-1,ASSRGENSPLH
-,TRBJ2-2,TRBV6-5,ASSYPSDPGQPNTGELF
-,TRBJ1-2,TRBV2,ASSEVRGPYGYT
-,TRBJ1-5,TRBV7-2,ASSLGGTGFNQPQH
-,TRBJ1-2,TRBV5-1,ASSSSGTATYGYT
-,TRBJ1-2,TRBV2,ASSERKGTLYGYT
-,TRBJ2-5,TRBV14,ASSLGVSETQY
-,TRBJ2-1,TRBV28,ASSTFEAQF
-,TRBJ1-6,TRBV9,ASSVRTGDGPLH
-,TRBJ2-1,TRBV19,ASSMRQASHNEQF
once,TRBJ2-3,TRBV12-3/TRBV12-4,ASSREARSDTQY
-,TRBJ2-5,TRBV4-3,ASSQWGTGGENQETQY
-,TRBJ1-1,TRBV6-6,ASSQRGEGTEAF
-,TRBJ1-3,TRBV4-3,ASSQSFGPGNTIY
-,TRBJ1-5,TRBV2,ASRRDFGRTDQPQH
-,TRBJ1-1,TRBV30,AWSSRTGGVGAF
-,TRBJ2-7,TRBV7-2,ASSLDQTPGREQY
-,TRBJ1-1,TRBV11-2,ASSLDSGGATEAF
-,TRBJ2-7,TRBV29-1,SVALLAGADGEQY
-,TRBJ1-1,TRBV4-3,ASSQDRRNTEAF
-,TRBJ2-5,TRBV5-1,ASSQKIDSQETQY
-,TRBJ1-4,TRBV29-1,SVEPQAGGDEKLF
-,TRBJ1-3,TRBV29-1,SVRGLRGSGNTIY
-,TRBJ1-1,TRBV30,AWSVQTEAF
-,TRBJ1-1,TRBV7-2,ASSQLGQNTEAF
-,TRBJ1-5,TRBV6-1,ASSERPPQPQH
-,TRBJ2-5,TRBV29-1,SVEGGGLAQETQY
-,TRBJ1-5,TRBV19,ASSGDRDQPQH
-,TRBJ2-5,TRBV14,ASSLLNGVQETQY
-,TRBJ2-1,TRBV9,ASSPRLAGGDNEQF
-,TRBJ2-4,TRBV7-6,ASSRDPTNIQY
-,TRBJ2-1,TRBV20-1,SASPGLAGGSFYNEQF
-,TRBJ1-6,TRBV9,ASSPTVQVNSPLH
-,TRBJ1-1,TRBV4-1,ASSRENTRVSTEAF
-,TRBJ2-7,TRBV7-8,ASSLPGQGDEQY
once,TRBJ2-7,TRBV30,AWSPLGTGTYEQY
-,TRBJ1-1,TRBV6-2/TRBV6-3,ASSQERESTLF
once,TRBJ2-3,TRBV7-3,ASSSGTSGVSTDTQY